A selection of T cell receptor beta chains follows, all from one sample in a study of blood T cell repertoires in COVID-19. Sequenced by immunoSEQ multiplex PCR; TCRdb stores in-frame clones only, minus some. The sample consists of 300,000 to 350,000 clones, approximately 91% of them appearing once. Specimen: PBMCs or T cells enriched from blood (not recorded which). These receptors all stem from a woman in her 30s who had been exposed to COVID-19. Both conserved end residues are part of each CDR3. D genes are given only for firm matches. The size of a clone is reported for some rows only, either as once, few or many, or as a class for expanded clones.

clone_size: -; d_call: -; j_call: TRBJ2-2; v_call: TRBV15; cdr3_aa: CATSRAVTGELFF; cdr3_nt: TGTGCCACCAGCAGAGCAGTGACCGGGGAGCTGTTTTTT
clone_size: -; d_call: -; j_call: TRBJ1-2; v_call: TRBV14; cdr3_aa: CASSRAGPYGYTF; cdr3_nt: TGTGCCAGCAGCCGGGCGGGGCCTTATGGCTACACCTTC
clone_size: -; d_call: TRBD1; j_call: TRBJ2-2; v_call: TRBV9; cdr3_aa: CASSVAGTGPGELFF; cdr3_nt: TGTGCCAGCAGCGTAGCGGGGACAGGGCCCGGGGAGCTGTTTTTT
clone_size: -; d_call: -; j_call: TRBJ1-5; v_call: TRBV19; cdr3_aa: CASSIAGGWGQPQHF; cdr3_nt: TGTGCCAGTAGTATAGCCGGGGGTTGGGGGCAGCCCCAGCATTTT
clone_size: -; d_call: TRBD1; j_call: TRBJ2-7; v_call: TRBV5-1; cdr3_aa: CASSEGQANYEQYF; cdr3_nt: TGCGCCAGCAGCGAGGGACAGGCAAACTACGAGCAGTACTTC
clone_size: -; d_call: TRBD1; j_call: TRBJ2-5; v_call: TRBV7-6; cdr3_aa: CASSSRDREETQYF; cdr3_nt: TGTGCCAGCAGCTCCCGGGACAGGGAAGAGACCCAGTACTTC
clone_size: -; d_call: -; j_call: TRBJ2-7; v_call: TRBV28; cdr3_aa: CASRDSSSSYEQYF; cdr3_nt: TGTGCCAGCAGGGATTCTAGCAGCTCCTACGAGCAGTACTTC
clone_size: -; d_call: TRBD1; j_call: TRBJ2-5; v_call: TRBV19; cdr3_aa: CASSISLGDRGLETQYF; cdr3_nt: TGTGCCAGTAGTATATCCCTGGGGGACAGGGGGTTGGAGACCCAGTACTTC
clone_size: -; d_call: -; j_call: TRBJ1-1; v_call: TRBV5-1; cdr3_aa: CASSFRGSPATEAFF; cdr3_nt: TGCGCCAGCAGCTTTCGGGGATCGCCCGCCACTGAAGCTTTCTTT
clone_size: -; d_call: -; j_call: TRBJ1-4; v_call: TRBV18; cdr3_aa: CASSPRQAATNEKLFF; cdr3_nt: TGTGCCAGCTCACCAAGACAGGCCGCAACTAATGAAAAACTGTTTTTT
clone_size: -; d_call: -; j_call: TRBJ1-5; v_call: TRBV9; cdr3_aa: CASSVDGVGQPQHF; cdr3_nt: TGTGCCAGCAGCGTAGACGGGGTTGGTCAGCCCCAGCATTTT
clone_size: -; d_call: TRBD2; j_call: TRBJ2-7; v_call: TRBV4-1; cdr3_aa: CASSQEGGVKQYF; cdr3_nt: TGCGCCAGCAGCCAAGAGGGAGGGGTGAAGCAGTACTTC
clone_size: -; d_call: TRBD1; j_call: TRBJ1-2; v_call: TRBV19; cdr3_aa: CASSMTGDRRYGYTF; cdr3_nt: TGTGCCAGTAGTATGACGGGGGACAGGCGCTATGGCTACACCTTC
clone_size: -; d_call: -; j_call: TRBJ1-5; v_call: TRBV28; cdr3_aa: CASSLAGLHQPQHF; cdr3_nt: TGTGCCAGCAGTTTGGCAGGGCTGCATCAGCCCCAGCATTTT
clone_size: -; d_call: TRBD2; j_call: TRBJ2-7; v_call: TRBV5-1; cdr3_aa: CASSLAAGEVYEQYF; cdr3_nt: TGCGCCAGCAGCTTGGCCGCGGGAGAGGTGTACGAGCAGTACTTC
clone_size: -; d_call: TRBD1; j_call: TRBJ2-7; v_call: TRBV6-5; cdr3_aa: CASSTSRDRDYEQYF; cdr3_nt: TGTGCCAGCAGCACATCCCGGGACAGGGACTACGAGCAGTACTTC
clone_size: -; d_call: TRBD1; j_call: TRBJ2-1; v_call: TRBV2; cdr3_aa: CASSGQGVVNEQFF; cdr3_nt: TGTGCCAGCAGTGGACAGGGTGTTGTAAATGAGCAGTTCTTC
clone_size: -; d_call: TRBD1; j_call: TRBJ2-5; v_call: TRBV28; cdr3_aa: CASSLGTEAQETQYF; cdr3_nt: TGTGCCAGCAGTTTAGGGACAGAAGCACAAGAGACCCAGTACTTC
clone_size: -; d_call: -; j_call: TRBJ1-5; v_call: TRBV3-1/TRBV3-2; cdr3_aa: CASSQGAGVGNQPQHF; cdr3_nt: TGTGCCAGCAGCCAAGGGGCAGGGGTAGGAAATCAGCCCCAGCATTTT
clone_size: many; d_call: TRBD2; j_call: TRBJ2-7; v_call: TRBV7-8; cdr3_aa: CASSLERTSVLYF; cdr3_nt: TGTGCCAGCAGCTTAGAGCGGACTAGCGTTCTGTACTTC
clone_size: -; d_call: -; j_call: TRBJ2-3; v_call: TRBV7-7; cdr3_aa: CASSSGVADTQYF; cdr3_nt: TGTGCTAGCAGCTCCGGTGTAGCAGATACGCAGTATTTT
clone_size: -; d_call: -; j_call: TRBJ2-7; v_call: TRBV12-3/TRBV12-4; cdr3_aa: CASSLNREEEYF; cdr3_nt: TGTGCCAGCAGTTTGAACAGGGAAGAGGAGTACTTC
clone_size: -; d_call: TRBD2; j_call: TRBJ2-7; v_call: TRBV20-1; cdr3_aa: CSASKGTKTYEQYF; cdr3_nt: TGCAGTGCTAGTAAAGGGACTAAAACCTACGAGCAGTACTTC
clone_size: few; d_call: TRBD2; j_call: TRBJ2-5; v_call: TRBV7-9; cdr3_aa: CASSGSLGLAGEETQYF; cdr3_nt: TGTGCCAGCAGCGGGTCTCTGGGACTAGCGGGAGAAGAGACCCAGTACTTC
clone_size: -; d_call: -; j_call: TRBJ2-7; v_call: TRBV5-1; cdr3_aa: CASSLAAGKYYEQYF; cdr3_nt: TGCGCCAGCAGCTTGGCGGCAGGGAAGTACTACGAGCAGTACTTC
clone_size: -; d_call: -; j_call: TRBJ1-5; v_call: TRBV6-5; cdr3_aa: CASSYSVRENQPQHF; cdr3_nt: TGTGCCAGCAGTTACTCAGTGCGGGAAAATCAGCCCCAGCATTTT
clone_size: -; d_call: -; j_call: TRBJ1-4; v_call: TRBV29-1; cdr3_aa: CSVETGNLLFF; cdr3_nt: TGCAGCGTTGAAACAGGAAATCTCCTGTTTTTT
clone_size: -; d_call: -; j_call: TRBJ1-1; v_call: TRBV19; cdr3_aa: CASSFAAQGPLTEAFF; cdr3_nt: TGTGCCAGTAGTTTTGCGGCGCAGGGGCCGTTGACTGAAGCTTTCTTT
clone_size: once; d_call: TRBD1; j_call: TRBJ1-5; v_call: TRBV19; cdr3_aa: CASSVVAGTAFNQPQHF; cdr3_nt: TGTGCCAGTAGTGTGGTAGCCGGGACAGCCTTCAATCAGCCCCAGCATTTT
clone_size: -; d_call: TRBD2; j_call: TRBJ2-5; v_call: TRBV15; cdr3_aa: CATSRSFGTTPKETQYF; cdr3_nt: TGTGCCACCAGCAGATCATTCGGGACTACCCCGAAAGAGACCCAGTACTTC
clone_size: -; d_call: -; j_call: TRBJ2-5; v_call: TRBV11-3; cdr3_aa: CASSLDPDRQETQYF; cdr3_nt: TGTGCCAGCAGCTTAGACCCGGACAGACAAGAGACCCAGTACTTC
clone_size: -; d_call: TRBD2; j_call: TRBJ2-1; v_call: TRBV28; cdr3_aa: CASSFSASGTNEQFF; cdr3_nt: TGTGCCAGCAGTTTTTCGGCTAGCGGCACCAATGAGCAGTTCTTC
clone_size: -; d_call: TRBD1; j_call: TRBJ1-1; v_call: TRBV5-1; cdr3_aa: CASSLNRGATLEAFF; cdr3_nt: TGCGCCAGCAGCTTAAACAGGGGGGCCACTCTTGAAGCTTTCTTT
clone_size: -; d_call: -; j_call: TRBJ1-2; v_call: TRBV19; cdr3_aa: CASSISGKDYGYTF; cdr3_nt: TGTGCCAGTAGTATCTCGGGGAAGGACTATGGCTACACCTTC
clone_size: -; d_call: -; j_call: TRBJ2-7; v_call: TRBV28; cdr3_aa: CASSAPQGAGYEQYF; cdr3_nt: TGTGCCAGCAGTGCCCCACAGGGTGCGGGCTACGAGCAGTACTTC
clone_size: -; d_call: -; j_call: TRBJ1-2; v_call: TRBV7-9; cdr3_aa: CASSLEAASPYGYTF; cdr3_nt: TGTGCCAGCAGCTTAGAGGCGGCCAGCCCCTATGGCTACACCTTC
clone_size: -; d_call: TRBD2; j_call: TRBJ2-3; v_call: TRBV15; cdr3_aa: CATSRDQGLATDTQYF; cdr3_nt: TGTGCCACCAGCAGAGATCAGGGACTAGCAACTGATACGCAGTATTTT
clone_size: -; d_call: -; j_call: TRBJ2-7; v_call: TRBV14; cdr3_aa: CASSPKAGKGRGEQYF; cdr3_nt: TGTGCCAGCAGCCCCAAGGCAGGGAAAGGTCGAGGCGAGCAGTACTTC
clone_size: once; d_call: TRBD1; j_call: TRBJ2-2; v_call: TRBV10-3; cdr3_aa: CAISVLGRAGGSPGELFF; cdr3_nt: TGTGCCATCAGTGTATTGGGGCGGGCAGGGGGCTCCCCCGGGGAGCTGTTTTTT
clone_size: few; d_call: TRBD1; j_call: TRBJ1-4; v_call: TRBV20-1; cdr3_aa: CSASRGASGQGAGATNEKLFF; cdr3_nt: TGCAGTGCTAGTAGGGGAGCTTCCGGACAGGGGGCTGGAGCAACTAATGAAAAACTGTTTTTT
clone_size: -; d_call: -; j_call: TRBJ2-5; v_call: TRBV7-2; cdr3_aa: CASSLFREVSETQYF; cdr3_nt: TGTGCCAGCAGCTTATTTAGGGAGGTTTCGGAGACCCAGTACTTC
clone_size: -; d_call: -; j_call: TRBJ1-1; v_call: TRBV29-1; cdr3_aa: CSVDTHGQGWTEAFF; cdr3_nt: TGCAGCGTTGATACCCATGGGCAGGGGTGGACTGAAGCTTTCTTT
clone_size: -; d_call: -; j_call: TRBJ1-6; v_call: TRBV27; cdr3_aa: CASSPWEENSPLHF; cdr3_nt: TGTGCCAGCAGCCCCTGGGAGGAGAATTCACCCCTCCACTTT
clone_size: -; d_call: TRBD2; j_call: TRBJ2-2; v_call: TRBV6-4; cdr3_aa: CASSDSGTSTGELFF; cdr3_nt: TGTGCCAGCAGTGACAGCGGGACTTCCACCGGGGAGCTGTTTTTT
clone_size: -; d_call: TRBD1; j_call: TRBJ1-3; v_call: TRBV2; cdr3_aa: CASSEGGAGGTGNTIYF; cdr3_nt: TGTGCCAGCAGTGAAGGGGGTGCAGGGGGAACTGGAAACACCATATATTTT
clone_size: -; d_call: -; j_call: TRBJ2-5; v_call: TRBV28; cdr3_aa: CASSETRWQETQYF; cdr3_nt: TGTGCCAGCAGTGAAACTAGGTGGCAAGAGACCCAGTACTTC
clone_size: -; d_call: -; j_call: TRBJ2-1; v_call: TRBV7-9; cdr3_aa: CASTPTRNEQFF; cdr3_nt: TGTGCCAGCACCCCTACTAGAAATGAGCAGTTCTTC
clone_size: -; d_call: -; j_call: TRBJ1-5; v_call: TRBV7-9; cdr3_aa: CASSFEGGGQPQHF; cdr3_nt: TGTGCCAGCAGCTTCGAGGGAGGGGGGCAGCCCCAGCATTTT
clone_size: -; d_call: -; j_call: TRBJ2-1; v_call: TRBV27; cdr3_aa: CASRLGAYNEQFF; cdr3_nt: TGTGCCAGTCGACTAGGCGCCTACAATGAGCAGTTCTTC
clone_size: -; d_call: -; j_call: TRBJ1-1; v_call: TRBV4-1; cdr3_aa: CASSHPGQNTEAFF; cdr3_nt: TGCGCCAGCAGCCACCCCGGACAGAACACTGAAGCTTTCTTT
clone_size: few; d_call: -; j_call: TRBJ1-1; v_call: TRBV6-1; cdr3_aa: CASKGQPNTEAFF; cdr3_nt: TGTGCCAGCAAAGGACAGCCGAACACTGAAGCTTTCTTT
clone_size: -; d_call: TRBD1; j_call: TRBJ1-1; v_call: TRBV7-9; cdr3_aa: CASSQRGQSENTEAFF; cdr3_nt: TGTGCCAGCAGCCAAAGGGGGCAGTCGGAGAACACTGAAGCTTTCTTT
clone_size: -; d_call: -; j_call: TRBJ2-3; v_call: TRBV27; cdr3_aa: CASSSQDTQYF; cdr3_nt: TGTGCCAGCAGTTCGCAGGATACGCAGTATTTT
clone_size: -; d_call: -; j_call: TRBJ1-1; v_call: TRBV14; cdr3_aa: CASSRDTPEDTEAFF; cdr3_nt: TGTGCCAGCAGCCGGGACACCCCGGAGGACACTGAAGCTTTCTTT
clone_size: -; d_call: TRBD1; j_call: TRBJ2-5; v_call: TRBV28; cdr3_aa: CASRAQGAGETQYF; cdr3_nt: TGTGCCAGTCGCGCTCAGGGGGCAGGGGAGACCCAGTACTTC
clone_size: -; d_call: TRBD1; j_call: TRBJ2-7; v_call: TRBV7-8; cdr3_aa: CASSTGQALYEQYF; cdr3_nt: TGTGCCAGCAGCACGGGACAGGCCCTCTACGAGCAGTACTTC
clone_size: few; d_call: TRBD1; j_call: TRBJ1-4; v_call: TRBV5-1; cdr3_aa: CASSRGQGSRNEKLFF; cdr3_nt: TGCGCCAGCAGTCGGGGACAGGGCTCACGGAATGAAAAACTGTTTTTT
clone_size: -; d_call: -; j_call: TRBJ2-3; v_call: TRBV18; cdr3_aa: CASSPPTDTQYF; cdr3_nt: TGTGCCAGCTCACCTCCTACAGATACGCAGTATTTT